The next 7 T cell receptor beta chains were all read from a single sample in a study of blood T cell repertoires in COVID-19. Assay: immunoSEQ multiplex PCR; the TCRdb copy retains only in-frame clones and omits some. The sample includes 210,000 or so clones, about nine tenths seen only once; the top ten take roughly 2.5%. The sequenced material came from peripheral blood. The source of these receptors is a woman aged 60 to 75 with acute or convalescent COVID-19.

V usage is TRBV5-1 and J usage is TRBJ1-2; perhaps TRBD1 as D (5 bases). The CDR3 is made up of 15 amino acids. Trimming stripped 4 bases from V and 3 bases from J, with 16 bases between. Germline CDR1 reads SGHRS; CDR2 reads YFSETQ. The CDR3 reads CASSPGEGWDYGYTF. CDR3 nucleotide sequence: TGCGCCAGCAGCCCGGGGGAGGGATGGGACTATGGCTACACCTTC. Full variable domain (rest looked up from reference TRBV5-1 and TRBJ1-2): KAGVTQTPRYLIKTRGQQVTLSCSPISGHRSVSWYQQTPGQGLQFLFEYFSETQRNKGNFPGRFSGRQFSNSRSEMNVSTLELGDSALYLCASSPGEGWDYGYTFGSGTRLTVV.

The sample holds one count of this clone. The genes are TRBV23-1 and TRBJ2-7; D is unresolved. TRBV23-1 is known as an ORF, though its function is uncertain. Trimming removed 8 bases from V and 3 bases from J, with 11 bases in between. The CDR3 loop spans 12 amino acids. CDR3 sequence: CASSGSYYEQYF. The CDR3 DNA reads TGCGCCAGCTCCGGGTCTTACTACGAGCAGTACTTC.

J is TRBJ1-5 and V is TRBV28; no clear D gene. The CDR3 extends over 15 amino acids. CDR1 MDHEN and CDR2 SYDVKM come from the germline V gene. V lost 7 bases to trimming and J lost 2 bases, with 15 bases between them. CDR3 loop: CASTSAGGGNQPQHF. In DNA, the CDR3 is TGTGCCAGCACCTCCGCAGGCGGGGGCAATCAGCCCCAGCATTTT.

This clone was picked up one time. The V gene is TRBV9, the J gene TRBJ1-6, with TRBD1 identical over 7 bases. Trimming removed 2 bases from V and 8 bases from J; junction bases left unmatched: 7. The CDR3 is made up of 15 amino acids. The germline V gene has CDR1 SGDLS and CDR2 YYNGEE. CDR3 amino acids: CASSVGGGGDSPLHF. The CDR3 DNA is TGTGCCAGCAGCGTTGGAGGAGGGGGCGATTCACCCCTCCACTTT.

This chain links TRBV20-1 with TRBJ1-2; D ambiguous. Trimming shortened V by 5 bases and J by 3 bases, and 4 bases separated the two germline ends. Per the germline V gene, CDR1 is DFQATT and CDR2 is SNEGSKA (reference sequence). This CDR3 has 10 amino acids. The CDR3, as DNA: TGCAGTGCTGTATACTATGGCTACACCTTC. It translates to CSAVYYGYTF.

The rearrangement joins TRBV25-1 to TRBJ2-7; D is perhaps TRBD1 (5 bases). The CDR3 covers 14 residues. V was pared by 5 bases and J by 2 bases, with 13 bases between. Germline lookup yields CDR1 MGHDK and CDR2 SYGVNS. The CDR3 protein is CASSLPGRTYEQYF. Written as DNA, the CDR3 is TGTGCCAGCAGTTTACCAGGGCGAACCTACGAGCAGTACTTC.

J is TRBJ2-5 and V is TRBV18; D uncertain. Looked up from germline, CDR1 is KGHSH and CDR2 is LQKENI. V dropped 5 bases and J dropped 2 bases, with 9 bases sitting between them. This CDR3 is built from 13 residues. This CDR3 reads CASSTKLQETQYF. The CDR3 DNA follows: TGTGCCAGCTCAACTAAGCTTCAAGAGACCCAGTACTTC.